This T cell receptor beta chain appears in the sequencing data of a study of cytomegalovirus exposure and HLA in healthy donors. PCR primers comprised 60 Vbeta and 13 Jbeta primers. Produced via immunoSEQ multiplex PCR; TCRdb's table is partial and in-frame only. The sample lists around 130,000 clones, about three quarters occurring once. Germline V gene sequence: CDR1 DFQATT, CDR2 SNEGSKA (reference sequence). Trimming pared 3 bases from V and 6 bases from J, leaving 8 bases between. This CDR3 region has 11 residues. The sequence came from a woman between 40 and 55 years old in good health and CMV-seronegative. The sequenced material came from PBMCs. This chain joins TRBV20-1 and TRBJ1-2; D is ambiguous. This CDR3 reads CSASGLDGYTF. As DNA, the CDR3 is TGCAGTGCTAGCGGTCTGGATGGCTACACCTTC.